This TCR beta chain was sequenced for a study of T cells in Graves' hyperthyroidism and ophthalmopathy. Broader study findings: Using 13 V-J features, a model discriminated ophthalmopathy from stable hyperthyroidism.

The CDR3 is 18 residues long. The junction had 8 bases not matched to a gene; V was cut back by 4 bases and J by 2 bases. Looked up from germline, CDR1 is MNHNS and CDR2 is SASEGT. Each person with ophthalmopathy scored at least 3 on the Clinical Activity Score, reached NOSPECS grade 4 or higher, and had been ill under 3 months. Clinical symptoms, serum thyroxine, TRAb, thyroid ultrasound and orbital computed tomography informed diagnoses. This clonotype was detected only a few times. Its cognate antigen is unknown. Amplification of TCR beta CDR3 regions used RNA as the template. HTBI primers drove first-round RT-PCR of the TCR CDR3. One entry per CDR3 protein, called by TCRdb with MiXCR from the multiplex PCR reads. The sample shows fewer than 750,000 distinct CDR3 sequences, roughly 15% of them seen only once.

The TCR comes from a woman in her forties or fifties with Graves' ophthalmopathy. The sample taken for sequencing was blood. This chain uses TRBV6-1 with TRBJ2-3; 14 positions agree with TRBD2. CDR3 region: CASSGLAGGLLITDTQYF. CDR3 nucleotide sequence: TGTGCCAGCAGTGGACTAGCGGGAGGGCTCCTCATCACAGATACGCAGTATTTT.